This TCR beta chain appears in the sequencing data of a study of T cells in Graves' hyperthyroidism and ophthalmopathy. Authors of the study amplified TCR beta CDR3 regions from RNA transcripts. First-round RT-PCR of the TCR CDR3 relied on the HTBI primer set. TCRdb re-called the multiplex PCR reads with MiXCR, one entry per CDR3 protein. The profile shows about 400,000 distinct CDR3 sequences, about 12% of them singletons. Lactation, pregnancy, other autoimmune disease or uncontrolled infection led to exclusion of patients. V lost 1 base to trimming and J lost 7 bases; unmatched junction nucleotides: 9. The length of the CDR3 is 16 residues. Study results and caveats: Among thyroid clonotypes expanded above 0.001, most also appeared in blood. Stable hyperthyroidism was told apart from ophthalmopathy by a model built on 13 V-J features.

This clonotype occurred many times. Its cognate antigen is unknown. This sequence joins TRBV12-3 or TRBV12-4 and TRBJ2-2; 7 positions agree with TRBD1. The receptor's source is a woman under 30 with Graves' hyperthyroidism. Sequenced material: blood. In DNA, the CDR3 is TGTGCCAGCAGTTTAGGAGGGGGCCGGGATGGCGGGGAGCTGTTTTTT. This gives the protein CASSLGGGRDGGELFF.